These 21 T cell receptor beta chains were all obtained from the same sample, sequenced in a study of T cell responses to AZD1222 COVID-19 vaccine. Assay used: immunoSEQ multiplex PCR; TCRdb lists only in-frame clones, some missing. Among 100,000 to 150,000 clones listed, approximately 90% were seen once. Here the sequenced sample was peripheral blood, taken 28 days after the second dose of the MenACWY control vaccine. The receptor set was obtained from an adult who received the MenACWY meningococcal vaccine as a control.

The rearrangement joins TRBV4-2 to TRBJ2-3; D gene uncertain. In germline, CDR1 is LGHNA, CDR2 YNFKEQ. This CDR3 is 14 amino acids long. Trimming left V 1 base short and J 4 bases short, with 9 bases between. This CDR3 reads CASSQGQAPDTQYF. CDR3 sequence (DNA): TGTGCCAGCAGCCAAGGTCAGGCCCCAGATACGCAGTATTTT.

The chain is built from TRBV5-1 and TRBJ1-1; D may be TRBD1 (6 bases). This CDR3 has 14 amino acids. Germline-derived CDR1 and CDR2 are SGHRS and YFSETQ. V was trimmed by 6 bases and J by 1 base, leaving 13 bases between them. CDR3: CASKKAGENTEAFF. The DNA of the CDR3 is TGCGCCAGCAAGAAGGCAGGGGAGAACACTGAAGCTTTCTTT.

The rearrangement uses TRBV11-2 and TRBJ2-3, with 8 bases identical to TRBD2. Losses at the gene ends were 4 bases for V and 5 bases for J; bases not matched to a gene: 11. The CDR3 extends over 16 amino acids. Germline V lookup: CDR1 SGHAT, CDR2 FQNNGV. The chain's CDR3 is CASSSGSGTRRDTQYF. In nucleotides, the CDR3 is TGTGCCAGCAGCTCGGGTAGCGGGACAAGGCGAGATACGCAGTATTTT.

V usage is TRBV19 and J usage is TRBJ2-3; no firm D call. Germline loops: CDR1 LNHDA, CDR2 SQIVND (reference sequence). The CDR3 totals 13 residues. V was trimmed by 5 bases and J by 6 bases, leaving 12 bases between them. This chain's CDR3 is CASSAGSSDTQYF. CDR3 nucleotide sequence: TGTGCCAGTAGTGCAGGTAGCAGCGATACGCAGTATTTT.

The V call is TRBV3-1 (or the pseudogene TRBV3-2), the J call TRBJ2-3, with TRBD2 identical over 9 bases. This CDR3 is 18 amino acids long. Germline V gene data show CDR1 as LGHDT and CDR2 as YNNKEL (reference sequence). Germline trimming cut 0 bases from V and 0 bases from J; bases unmatched to any gene: 7. The CDR3 nucleotides are TGTGCCAGCAGCCAAGACGGGACTAGCACAGCTAGCACAGATACGCAGTATTTT. It specifies CASSQDGTSTASTDTQYF.

This clone was picked up a small number of times. This sequence joins TRBV19 and TRBJ1-1; TRBD1 matches at 10 bases. The CDR3 has 13 residues. V shed 5 bases and J 4 bases; nucleotides not matched to a gene: 1. The germline V gene has CDR1 LNHDA and CDR2 SQIVND (reference sequence). As DNA, the CDR3 is TGTGCCAGTAGTCGGGACAGGGGCACTGAAGCTTTCTTT. Translating gives CASSRDRGTEAFF.

This chain uses TRBV19 with TRBJ1-5; a weak D match, TRBD1 (5 bases). Per the germline V gene, CDR1 is LNHDA and CDR2 is SQIVND (reference sequence). V dropped 6 bases and J dropped 5 bases, with 17 bases sitting between them. CDR3 length: 15 residues. The CDR3 DNA reads as TGTGCCAGTAGCCCCCCGGGGACCGCAGATCAGCCCCAGCATTTT. This encodes CASSPPGTADQPQHF.

This rearrangement joins TRBV5-1 to TRBJ2-5; 7 positions match TRBD2. V was pared by 4 bases and J by 5 bases, with 11 bases of the junction left unmatched. Germline CDR1 reads SGHRS; CDR2 reads YFSETQ. The CDR3 spans 15 residues. This CDR3 is CASSREGRLAETQYF. The CDR3 region has the DNA TGCGCCAGCAGCAGGGAGGGGCGCCTCGCCGAGACCCAGTACTTC.

The CDR3, as DNA: TGTGCCAGTAGTGCCAGAGGGGGTCTTCAGCCCCAGCATTTT. Residues: CASSARGGLQPQHF. The chain carries TRBV19 and TRBJ1-5, with D perhaps matching TRBD1 (6 bases). The CDR3 loop spans 14 amino acids. CDR1 and CDR2 (germline): LNHDA, SQIVND (reference sequence). Between the trimmed V and J ends, which lost 5 bases and 6 bases, there was a span of 14 bases.

This chain uses TRBV5-6 with TRBJ1-2, with 11 bases aligning to TRBD1. There are 16 residues in the CDR3. Germline V gives CDR1 SGHDT, CDR2 YYEEEE. The junction had 6 bases not matched to a gene; V was cut back by 3 bases and J by 2 bases. CDR3 coding DNA: TGTGCCAGCAGCTGGTGGGACAGGGGGACGAACTATGGCTACACCTTC. Translating it yields CASSWWDRGTNYGYTF.

The J gene is TRBJ2-2, the V gene TRBV30, with 7 bases fitting TRBD2. The CDR3 totals 14 residues. The germline V gene encodes CDR1 GTSNPN and CDR2 SVGIG (reference sequence). The J segment lost 5 bases and the V segment lost 4 bases, leaving 7 bases of the junction unmatched. The CDR3 coding sequence is TGTGCCTGGAAGGGAGGGCCGAGGACCGGGGAGCTGTTTTTT. The encoded protein is CAWKGGPRTGELFF.

The rearrangement joins TRBV20-1 to TRBJ2-7; the D is unclear. This CDR3 is 11 amino acids long. Per germline, CDR1 DFQATT and CDR2 SNEGSKA (reference sequence). V was cut by 3 bases and J by 2 bases, with 5 bases left in between. The CDR3 spells CSARGTYEQYF. The CDR3 region has the DNA TGCAGTGCTAGGGGGACCTACGAGCAGTACTTC.

The chain uses TRBV5-4 and TRBJ2-7; 9 bases match TRBD1. Germline CDR1 reads SGHNT; CDR2 reads YYREEE (reference sequence). This CDR3 comprises 16 residues. Germline trimming cut 0 bases from V and 4 bases from J; bases unmatched to any gene: 8. CDR3 sequence (DNA): TGTGCCAGCAGCTTGGTTGGGACAGGGCCAAATTACGAGCAGTACGTC. This codes for CASSLVGTGPNYEQYV.

The gene calls are TRBV12-5 and TRBJ1-1; no reliable D call. The germline V gene encodes CDR1 LGHNT and CDR2 FRNRAP. This CDR3 region has 13 residues. With 1 base removed from V and 1 base from J, the gap between germline ends came to 4 bases. The CDR3 nucleotides are TGTGCTAGTGGTTTGGACTCGAACACTGAAGCTTTCTTT. Encoded protein: CASGLDSNTEAFF.

The chain couples TRBV2 to TRBJ1-5, with D perhaps matching TRBD1 (6 bases). This CDR3 is built from 13 residues. Trimming removed 8 bases at V and 4 bases at J, with 12 bases between. Germline lookup yields CDR1 SNHLY and CDR2 FYNNEI. The CDR3 loop is CASRDMDNQPQHF. CDR3 DNA sequence: TGTGCCAGCCGGGACATGGATAATCAGCCCCAGCATTTT.

The chain has TRBV6-2 or TRBV6-3 and TRBJ1-2, with D uncertain. From germline, CDR1 is MNHEY and CDR2 SVGEGT. Between the trimmed V and J ends, which lost 2 bases and 3 bases, there was a span of 16 bases. The CDR3 is made up of 16 amino acids. CDR3 in DNA: TGTGCCAGCAGTTACCCCTTGTCCAGACAAGACTATGGCTACACCTTC. Its protein is CASSYPLSRQDYGYTF.

The count of this clone is one. The V gene is TRBV19, the J gene TRBJ1-2; weak D call: TRBD1 (6 bases). The CDR3 extends over 15 amino acids. Trimming removed 2 bases at V and 2 bases at J, with 12 bases between. Germline CDR1 reads LNHDA; CDR2 reads SQIVND (reference sequence). CDR3 bases: TGTGCCAGTAGTATATCGCACAGGGAAAACTATGGCTACACCTTC. This translates into CASSISHRENYGYTF.

This clone appeared once. The V call is TRBV28, the J call TRBJ2-7; 10 bases are a match to TRBD1. Trimming removed 5 bases from V and 2 bases from J; junction bases left unmatched: 6. CDR1 and CDR2 (germline): MDHEN, SYDVKM. The CDR3 is 15 residues long. This CDR3 reads CASSTPGTGAYEQYV. Here the CDR3 DNA reads TGTGCCAGCAGTACCCCCGGGACAGGGGCCTACGAGCAGTACGTC.

This chain connects TRBV7-8 to TRBJ1-1; no clear D gene. Germline loops: CDR1 SGHVS, CDR2 FQNEAQ. This CDR3 is 14 amino acids long. V dropped 4 bases and J dropped 0 bases, with 9 bases sitting between them. CDR3 residues: CASSSPGMNTEAFF. CDR3 bases: TGTGCCAGCAGCTCCCCTGGGATGAACACTGAAGCTTTCTTT.

The rearrangement joins TRBV18 to TRBJ2-3, with no clear D. V shed 2 bases and J shed 0 bases, with 15 bases lying between them. CDR3 length: 17 amino acids. CDR1 and CDR2 from the germline V gene are KGHSH and LQKENI. The CDR3 DNA reads as TGTGCCAGCTCACCAAGGATATTGGAAGTTAGCACAGATACGCAGTATTTT. Its protein is CASSPRILEVSTDTQYF.

This chain joins TRBV19 and TRBJ2-2, with TRBD2 matching 9 bases. CDR1 and CDR2 (germline): LNHDA, SQIVND (reference sequence). This CDR3 is built from 17 residues. The junction had 9 bases not matched to a gene; V was cut back by 3 bases and J by 4 bases. CDR3 loop: CASSIPRGGVGTGELFF. As DNA, the CDR3 is TGTGCCAGTAGTATTCCGCGGGGGGGCGTCGGCACCGGGGAGCTGTTTTTT.